The next 10 T cell receptor beta chains were all read from a single sample in a study of blood T cell repertoires in COVID-19. The table came from immunoSEQ multiplex PCR; TCRdb's copy has only in-frame clones and leaves some out. The sample has just over 300,000 clones; about 85% are singletons. The source material was peripheral blood. The receptor source for this set is a man between 18 and 29 years old with active or convalescent COVID-19.

In its sample, this clone was seen a few times. This sequence joins TRBV5-1 and TRBJ2-1; 9 bases align to TRBD2. The CDR3 spans 18 residues. The trim removed 0 bases at V and 1 base at J, leaving 8 bases unmatched. Per the germline V gene, CDR1 is SGHRS and CDR2 is YFSETQ. The CDR3 DNA sequence: TGCGCCAGCAGCTTGGCCGATCGGGGACTAGCATCCTACAATGAGCAGTTCTTC. Amino acids: CASSLADRGLASYNEQFF. The whole variable domain, filled in from reference TRBV5-1 and TRBJ2-1, reads KAGVTQTPRYLIKTRGQQVTLSCSPISGHRSVSWYQQTPGQGLQFLFEYFSETQRNKGNFPGRFSGRQFSNSRSEMNVSTLELGDSALYLCASSLADRGLASYNEQFFGPGTRLTVL.

This clone appeared once. The chain links TRBV28 to TRBJ2-1, with 8 nucleotides matching TRBD2. Trimming removed 6 bases from V and 8 bases from J; junction bases left unmatched: 9. The CDR3 has 14 amino acids. Germline CDR1 is MDHEN and CDR2 is SYDVKM. The CDR3 loop is CASRGSGSVHEQFF. In DNA form, the CDR3 reads TGTGCCAGCAGGGGGAGCGGGAGCGTCCATGAGCAGTTCTTC.

This chain uses TRBV7-9 with TRBJ2-1; D unclear. Deletions cut 7 bases from V and 5 bases from J, with 12 bases between. Germline CDR1 is SEHNR and CDR2 is FQNEAQ (reference sequence). This CDR3 contains 13 residues. The CDR3 DNA reads TGTGCCAGCACCCTTACTCTGAACAATGAGCAGTTCTTC. Encoded protein: CASTLTLNNEQFF.

The gene calls are TRBV7-9 and TRBJ2-5, with TRBD1 matching over 9 bases. Looked up from germline, CDR1 is SEHNR and CDR2 is FQNEAQ (reference sequence). V shed 4 bases and J 3 bases; nucleotides not matched to a gene: 12. The CDR3 extends over 17 amino acids. CDR3 sequence reads: CASSWALGQGREETQYF. The CDR3 DNA reads as TGTGCCAGCAGCTGGGCGCTAGGACAGGGGAGGGAAGAGACCCAGTACTTC.

This clone was detected once. The J gene is TRBJ2-7, the V gene TRBV6-2 or TRBV6-3, with D perhaps TRBD2 (6 bases). Deletions cut 4 bases from V and 5 bases from J, with 15 bases between. Germline assignment: CDR1 MNHEY and CDR2 SVGEGT. This CDR3 contains 14 residues. CDR3 nucleotide sequence: TGTGCCAGCAGTTTGTCCAGGGCGGGGAACGAGCAGTACTTC. This sequence encodes CASSLSRAGNEQYF.

This chain joins TRBV11-2 and TRBJ2-7; no firm D call. Germline V gene sequence: CDR1 SGHAT, CDR2 FQNNGV. Trimming took off 3 bases at V and 2 bases at J, with 14 bases between the two ends. The CDR3 is 15 residues long. The CDR3 here is CASSLIGGGPYEQYF. CDR3 nucleotides: TGTGCCAGCAGCTTGATTGGCGGCGGCCCCTACGAGCAGTACTTC.

This chain connects TRBV9 to TRBJ1-1; D perhaps matches TRBD1 (5 bases). CDR3 size: 16 residues. V was cut by 3 bases and J by 1 base, with 16 bases left in between. CDR1 is SGDLS, CDR2 YYNGEE, per germline. The CDR3 coding sequence is TGTGCCAGCAGCGCGTCGCTCGGGGGGTCGAACACTGAAGCTTTCTTT. Its protein product is CASSASLGGSNTEAFF.

This chain uses TRBV27 with TRBJ2-3; D is possibly TRBD1 (7 bases). The CDR3 totals 19 residues. Per germline, CDR1 MNHEY and CDR2 SMNVEV (reference sequence). V dropped 3 bases and J dropped 2 bases, with 24 bases sitting between them. CDR3 nucleotides: TGTGCCAGCAGTTTCTCCGCACGGGACTGGGACAGAAACACAGATACGCAGTATTTT. Translating gives CASSFSARDWDRNTDTQYF.

The V and J genes are TRBV6-5 and TRBJ2-7; 7 bases match TRBD2. The CDR3 is 15 amino acids. J was trimmed by 3 bases and V by 8 bases; bases with no gene match: 13. Germline CDR1 and CDR2: MNHEY and SVGAGI. CDR3 coding DNA: TGTGCCAGCGCCTTACCGCTGGGGGGGGGCTACGAGCAGTACTTC. It yields the protein CASALPLGGGYEQYF.

In this sample, this clone turned up a few times. The chain joins TRBV2 to TRBJ1-1, with 7 positions matching TRBD1. The V gene end was trimmed by 3 bases and the J gene end by 10 bases; junction bases not matched to a gene: 5. CDR3 length: 12 amino acids. CDR1 and CDR2 (germline): SNHLY, FYNNEI. CDR3 amino acids: CASSDRDSRAFF. For the CDR3, the DNA is TGTGCCAGCAGTGATCGGGACAGTCGAGCTTTCTTT. The full variable domain, with the rest looked up from reference TRBV2 and TRBJ1-1, is EPEVTQTPSHQVTQMGQEVILRCVPISNHLYFYWYRQILGQKVEFLVSFYNNEISEKSEIFDDQFSVERPDGSNFTLKIRSTKLEDSAMYFCASSDRDSRAFFGQGTRLTVV.